This T cell receptor (beta chain) was retrieved from a study of technical replicates of blood from a handful of donors. The CDR3 is 22 residues long. The J segment lost 0 bases and the V segment lost 5 bases, leaving 21 bases of the junction unmatched. Germline CDR1 reads SGHVT; CDR2 reads SQSDAQ. Assay: immunoSEQ multiplex PCR; the TCRdb copy retains only in-frame clones and omits some. The sample includes roughly 68,000 clones, 91% of them seen just once. This TCR came from a human donor in good health. Some clones in this sample may be carry-over from other donors' samples. This chain connects TRBV7-4 to TRBJ2-3; 12 bases map to TRBD2. Specimen: PBMCs. Here the CDR3 DNA reads TGTGCCAGCAGCAGTAGACTAGCGGGAGAGAGAATATCGAAATCTAGCACAGATACGCAGTATTTT. Encoded protein: CASSSRLAGERISKSSTDTQYF.